These T cell receptor beta chains were read from a single sample in a study of beta chain features in type 1 diabetes. The protocol was immunoSEQ multiplex PCR, while the TCRdb copy is restricted to in-frame clones and leaves out a portion. Of some 350,000 clones listed, around an eighth are singletons. Sequencing was performed on naive CD4+ T cells from blood. These TCRs come from a woman aged 18 to 35 with type 1 diabetes. Each CDR3 is given with its conserved first and last residue. A D gene is named only where the DNA matches it firmly. The size of a clone is reported for some rows only, either as once, few or many, or as a class for expanded clones.

>few|TRBV5-1|TRBD2|TRBJ2-7
TGCGCCAGCAGCTTAGACGCCACTAGCGGGAGTGACTACGAGCAGTACTTC
CASSLDATSGSDYEQYF
>few|TRBV5-1|TRBD2|TRBJ2-5
TGCGCCAGCAGCTTGGGGACTAGCGGGCCTCAAGAGACCCAGTACTTC
CASSLGTSGPQETQYF
>few|TRBV5-1|TRBD2|TRBJ2-1
TGCGCCAGCGCCCGGACTAGCGGGAGCTCCTACAATGAGCAGTTCTTC
CASARTSGSSYNEQFF
>few|TRBV18|TRBD1|TRBJ1-1
TGTGCCAGCTCACCGGGACAGGTAATAAACACTGAAGCTTTCTTT
CASSPGQVINTEAFF
>few|TRBV30|NA|TRBJ1-1
TGTGCCTGGGGGCCGTTTGGTGAAGCTTTCTTT
CAWGPFGEAFF
>NA|TRBV7-2|NA|TRBJ1-5
TGTGCCAGCAGCTTAGAGAGCCCTACCCCCCAGCATTTT
CASSLESPTPQHF
>NA|TRBV6-6|NA|TRBJ2-3
TGTGCCAGCAGTCCGACAGGTAGCACAGATACGCAGTATTTT
CASSPTGSTDTQYF
>few|TRBV30|NA|TRBJ2-1
TGTGCCTGGAGTGTCGGAGGGGCCTATGAGCAGTTCTTC
CAWSVGGAYEQFF
>NA|TRBV4-1|NA|TRBJ2-3
TGCGCCAGCAGCCAAGAGCTTGGAACAGGGCTAAGCACAGATACGCAGTATTTT
CASSQELGTGLSTDTQYF
>NA|TRBV19|TRBD1|TRBJ1-1
TGTGCCAGTAGTATCACCAGATCGGGGACAGTTATGAACACTGAAGCTTTCTTT
CASSITRSGTVMNTEAFF
>NA|TRBV5-1|TRBD2|TRBJ2-1
TGCGCCAGCAGCATGGCTAGCGGGGCTTACAATGAGCAGTTCTTC
CASSMASGAYNEQFF
>NA|TRBV28|TRBD2|TRBJ2-2
TGTGCCAGCAGCTCACGGGAGGGGAGGCTGAACACCGGGGAGCTGTTTTTT
CASSSREGRLNTGELFF
>few|TRBV9|NA|TRBJ2-7
TGTGCCAGCAGCGTAAGCCAGGGCTACGAGCAGTACTTC
CASSVSQGYEQYF
>NA|TRBV30|NA|TRBJ2-1
TGTGCCTGGAGGGGGGACATTTACAATGAGCAGTTCTTC
CAWRGDIYNEQFF
>few|TRBV7-2|TRBD2|TRBJ2-1
TGTGCCAGCAGCAGAATAGCGGGAGGAGCTCCCAATGAGCAGTTCTTC
CASSRIAGGAPNEQFF
>NA|TRBV2|TRBD2|TRBJ2-3
TGTGCCAGCAGTGGAGCGGGAGTCTCAGATACGCAGTATTTT
CASSGAGVSDTQYF
>few|TRBV6-6|TRBD1|TRBJ1-1
TGTGCCAGCAGCCGCGGACAGGGTGGGGAAGCTTTCTTT
CASSRGQGGEAFF
>NA|TRBV4-2|NA|TRBJ1-1
TGTGCCAGCAGCCAAAGGAGTAGCGAGCGCCGAACGGGGGAAGCTTTCTTT
CASSQRSSERRTGEAFF
>few|TRBV30|TRBD2|TRBJ2-1
TGTGCCTGGAGTGGGGCACTAGCGGGAGAAAGAAATGAGCAGTTCTTC
CAWSGALAGERNEQFF
>NA|TRBV7-9|NA|TRBJ1-2
TGTGCCAGCAGCCAGGGGTCGGGGTCTGGCTACACCTTC
CASSQGSGSGYTF
>few|TRBV4-3|TRBD2|TRBJ2-1
TGCGCCAGCAGCCAAGCGGGACTAGCGGACAATGAGCAGTTCTTC
CASSQAGLADNEQFF
>NA|TRBV19|NA|TRBJ2-1
TGTGCCAGTAGCATCGATCGTTACAGCTCCTACAATGAGCAGTTCTTC
CASSIDRYSSYNEQFF
>NA|TRBV4-2|TRBD2|TRBJ2-1
TGTGCCAGCAGGACCCTAGCGGGAAGCAATGAGCAGTTCTTC
CASRTLAGSNEQFF
>NA|TRBV11-2|TRBD2|TRBJ2-1
TGTGCCAGCAGCTTTTTCGTTGGCCGGCTAGCGGGTACCCGTGGGTTCTTC
CASSFFVGRLAGTRGFF
>NA|TRBV9|TRBD2|TRBJ2-2
TGTGCCAGCAGCGTAGCTGGGACTAGCCTAACCGGGGAGCTGTTTTTT
CASSVAGTSLTGELFF
>NA|TRBV5-1|TRBD2|TRBJ2-5
TGCGCCAGCAGCTTGTTTCCGGGGGGAGTGGAGACCCAGTACTTC
CASSLFPGGVETQYF
>few|TRBV30|TRBD2|TRBJ2-1
TGTGCCTGGACATTCTCCCTGACTAGCGGTAGCTACAATGAGCAGTTCTTC
CAWTFSLTSGSYNEQFF
>NA|TRBV11-1|NA|TRBJ1-1
TGTGCCAGCAGCCATAGGACAGCTGAAGCTTTCTTT
CASSHRTAEAFF
>few|TRBV6-5|TRBD2|TRBJ2-1
TGTGCCAGCAGGCGGACTAGGTTTGGCAATGAGCAGTTCTTC
CASRRTRFGNEQFF
>NA|TRBV9|NA|TRBJ2-1
TGTGCCAGCAGCGCTGTGTCCCTTACAGTTAGTGAGCAGTTCTTC
CASSAVSLTVSEQFF
>few|TRBV27|NA|TRBJ1-2
TGTGCCAGCTCGACGACGGGCTATGGCTACACCTTC
CASSTTGYGYTF
>few|TRBV2|NA|TRBJ2-1
TGTGCCAGCAGTGAAGGCTCGGGGAAGGAGTTCTTC
CASSEGSGKEFF
>few|TRBV30|NA|TRBJ2-3
TGTGCCTGGAGTGTTGGCCGAACCACAGATACGCAGTATTTT
CAWSVGRTTDTQYF
>few|TRBV2|TRBD1|TRBJ1-2
TGTGCCAGCAGTAGACAGGGCGGTGTGTATGGCTACACCTTC
CASSRQGGVYGYTF
>few|TRBV11-2|NA|TRBJ2-1
TGTGCCAGCAGCCGAACGGACTCTTTCGAGAATGAGCAGTTCTTC
CASSRTDSFENEQFF
>NA|TRBV19|TRBD2|TRBJ2-1
TGTGCCAGTAGTATGTGGGGGGGAAACTCCTACAATGAGCAGTTCTTC
CASSMWGGNSYNEQFF
>many|TRBV7-9|TRBD2|TRBJ2-3
TGTGCCAGCAGCCCGGGACTAGCCGCAGATACGCAGTATTTT
CASSPGLAADTQYF
>few|TRBV27|NA|TRBJ1-1
TGTGCCAGCAAGAGCCAAACAGGGCCCACTGAAGCTTTCTTT
CASKSQTGPTEAFF
>NA|TRBV10-3|TRBD1|TRBJ2-5
TGTGCCATCAGGGACGACAGGGGAATTCAAGAGACCCAGTACTTC
CAIRDDRGIQETQYF
>NA|TRBV7-9|TRBD2|TRBJ2-3
TGTGCCAGCAGCAAGAATAGCGGGATAAGCACAGATACGCAGTATTTT
CASSKNSGISTDTQYF
>NA|TRBV29-1|TRBD2|TRBJ2-1
TGCAGCGTGGGGGGAGGTAGCGGGGGTTCGGGGACCCGGTTCTACAATGAGCAGTTCTTC
CSVGGGSGGSGTRFYNEQFF
>few|TRBV11-2|NA|TRBJ2-3
TGTGCCAGCAGCTTAGAGCGGGGAGGTCGGCAGTATTTT
CASSLERGGRQYF
>NA|TRBV20-1|NA|TRBJ2-3
TGCAGTGCTAGCCTGGATACGCAGTATTTT
CSASLDTQYF
>few|TRBV30|NA|TRBJ1-5
TGTGCCTGGAGTGTGGGACATTACAATCAGCCCCAGCATTTT
CAWSVGHYNQPQHF
>few|TRBV29-1|NA|TRBJ1-1
TGCAGCGTTGAACGGAGGGTTTCGAACACTGAAGCTTTCTTT
CSVERRVSNTEAFF
>NA|TRBV20-1|NA|TRBJ1-2
TGCAGTGCTAGAGGGAGTTATGGCTACACCTTC
CSARGSYGYTF
>NA|TRBV10-3|NA|TRBJ1-2
TGTGCCACCGGACGGACAGCTAACTATGGCTACACCTTC
CATGRTANYGYTF
>few|TRBV28|NA|TRBJ2-1
TGTGCCAGCAAGCGGACGGGCTCCTACAATGAGCAGTTCTTC
CASKRTGSYNEQFF
>few|TRBV7-9|NA|TRBJ1-1
TGTGCCAGCAGCTTATCAGGGGTGACTGAAGCTTTCTTT
CASSLSGVTEAFF
>NA|TRBV29-1|NA|TRBJ2-3
TGCAGCGTTGGTACTAGAATGGCAGATACGCAGTATTTT
CSVGTRMADTQYF
>few|TRBV29-1|TRBD2|TRBJ2-1
TGCAGCGTCTGGACTAGCGGGAGGTATGAGCAGTTCTTC
CSVWTSGRYEQFF
>few|TRBV30|TRBD1|TRBJ2-1
TGTGCCTGGTCCCGGGACAGGGTCAGAGAGCAGTTCTTC
CAWSRDRVREQFF
>NA|TRBV5-1|TRBD2|TRBJ2-2
TGCGCCAGCAGCTTGGCCGTAGTGGGCGGGAGGAGTTACGCCGGGGAGCTGTTTTTT
CASSLAVVGGRSYAGELFF
>NA|TRBV7-7|TRBD2|TRBJ2-1
TGTGCCAGCAGCAGCGTGGCCGGGGGGGGTGAGCAGTTCTTC
CASSSVAGGGEQFF
>NA|TRBV5-1|NA|TRBJ2-7
TGCGCCAGCAGTTTACAGGGAACCTACGAGCAGTACTTC
CASSLQGTYEQYF
>few|TRBV10-2|TRBD2|TRBJ2-7
TGCGCCAGCAGCATAAGCGGGAGATTCGAGCAGTACTTC
CASSISGRFEQYF
>NA|TRBV7-2|NA|TRBJ2-7
TGTGCCAGCAGCTTAGAGGGGGGGGCCTACTACGAGCAGTACTTC
CASSLEGGAYYEQYF
>NA|TRBV5-6|NA|TRBJ2-5
TGTGCCAGCAGCTCCGGAGGGCCCTCTTGGGAGACCCAGTACTTC
CASSSGGPSWETQYF